Listed here are 6 T cell receptor beta chains from one sample, sequenced in a study of shared clonotypes between healthy human individuals. Libraries were prepared by immunoSEQ multiplex PCR; TCRdb keeps only in-frame clonotypes and omits some of them. The sample lists hundreds of thousands of clones; around 96% were seen once. Specimen: memory CD8+ T cells sorted from blood. Subset in this sample: CD45RO+ cells pooled with CCR7-negative TemRA cells. These receptors were collected from a man aged 30 to 45 in good health.

The CDR3 region is CASSLAGYNTGELFF. The CDR3, as DNA: TGCGCCAGCAGCTTGGCCGGGTATAACACCGGGGAGCTGTTTTTT. The chain combines TRBV5-1 with TRBJ2-2; D remains unclear. The V end was cut by 0 bases, the J end by 2 bases, with 8 bases between. Germline V lookup: CDR1 SGHRS, CDR2 YFSETQ. This CDR3 is 15 amino acids long.

Turning to this clone: At one end the junction does not follow the germline gene, possibly because of a read error. V and J are TRBV5-3 and TRBJ2-7, with D possibly being TRBD2 (6 bases). TRBV5-3 is placed among ORFs of uncertain function. CDR3 size: 14 residues. CDR3 in DNA: TGTGCCAGCAGCTTAAAGGGACTGGCCTACGAGCAGTACTTC. Protein product: CASSLKGLAYEQYF.

V usage is TRBV15 and J usage is TRBJ2-7; D possibly corresponds to TRBD2 (6 bases). CDR1 and CDR2 from the germline V gene are LNHNV and YYDKDF (reference sequence). The CDR3 spans 15 residues. The V end was cut by 0 bases, the J end by 2 bases, with 11 bases between. This CDR3 is CATSREGTPTYEQYF. CDR3 DNA sequence: TGTGCCACCAGCAGAGAGGGGACTCCTACCTACGAGCAGTACTTC.

V gene TRBV19 combines with J gene TRBJ2-7; 10 bases are shared with TRBD2. V lost 5 bases, J lost 12 bases, and 13 bases stayed unmatched. This CDR3 has 14 amino acids. Germline V gene sequence: CDR1 LNHDA, CDR2 SQIVND (reference sequence). CDR3 in amino acids: CASSPTGTSVVRYF. In nucleotides, the CDR3 is TGTGCCAGTAGTCCGACCGGGACTAGCGTCGTTCGGTACTTC.

V gene TRBV5-1 combines with J gene TRBJ2-5; either TRBD1 or TRBD2 may fit D (7 bases each). Germline CDR1 reads SGHRS; CDR2 reads YFSETQ. Trimming removed 3 bases from V and 2 bases from J, with 29 bases in between. The CDR3 covers 20 residues. The CDR3 DNA reads as TGCGCCAGCAGCTCCCCCCAGGGGGAGGGCCTCAAATGGCTTCAAGAGACCCAGTACTTC. The encoded protein is CASSSPQGEGLKWLQETQYF.

This clone has a single count. This CDR3 reads CASSGYTDGSYEQYF. CDR3 DNA: TGTGCCAGCAGTGGGTACACTGATGGCTCCTACGAGCAGTACTTC. The V gene is TRBV25-1, the J gene TRBJ2-7; no clear D. V shed 4 bases and J shed 0 bases, with 13 bases lying between them. The germline gives CDR1 MGHDK, CDR2 SYGVNS. This CDR3 is 15 amino acids long.